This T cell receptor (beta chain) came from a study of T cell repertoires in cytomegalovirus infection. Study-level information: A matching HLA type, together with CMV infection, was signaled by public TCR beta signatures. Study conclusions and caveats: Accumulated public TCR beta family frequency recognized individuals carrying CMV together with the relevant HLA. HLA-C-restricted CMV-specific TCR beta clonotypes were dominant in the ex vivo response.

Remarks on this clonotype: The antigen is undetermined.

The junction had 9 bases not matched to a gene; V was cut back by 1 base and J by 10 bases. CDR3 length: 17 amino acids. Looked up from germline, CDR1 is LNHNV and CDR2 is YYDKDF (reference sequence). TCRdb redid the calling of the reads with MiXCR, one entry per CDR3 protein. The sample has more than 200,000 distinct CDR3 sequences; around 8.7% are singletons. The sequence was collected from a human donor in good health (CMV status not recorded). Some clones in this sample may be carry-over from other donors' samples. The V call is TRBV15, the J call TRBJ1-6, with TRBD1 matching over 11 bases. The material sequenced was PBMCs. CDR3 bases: TGTGCCACCAGCAGAGTTGTTGGGACAGGGGGAAGGTCACCCCTCCACTTT. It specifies CATSRVVGTGGRSPLHF.